The rows below give T cell receptor beta chains drawn from one sample of a study of blood T cells in healthy people across ages. TCRdb reprocessed the 5' RACE reads via MiXCR and lists one record per CDR3 protein. Among some 1.6 million distinct CDR3 sequences listed, around 35% were seen once. The sequenced sample consisted of blood. The receptor source for this set is a woman between 25 and 40 years old in good health. CDR3s include the opening cysteine and the closing phenylalanine or tryptophan. D genes are given only for firm matches. A row's size may be missing; if present it is once, few, many or a size class.

D	length	size	V	J	DNA	CDR3
TRBD2	16	.	TRBV7-9	TRBJ2-1	TGTGCCAGCAGCTCCGGAGTGGAGCGGGAGGGAGATGAGCAGTTCTTC	CASSSGVEREGDEQFF
.	14	few	TRBV27	TRBJ1-5	TGTGCCAGCAGTTTATCATGGCCGAATCAGCCCCAGCATTTT	CASSLSWPNQPQHF
TRBD2	16	.	TRBV15	TRBJ2-7	TGTGCCACCAGCAGAGATGGGGCGGGAGTCCCCTACGAGCAGTACTTC	CATSRDGAGVPYEQYF
.	17	.	TRBV28	TRBJ2-1	TGTGCCAGCAGTTTATACGTTGCTAGCGCCCAAACTGGTGAGCAGTTCTTC	CASSLYVASAQTGEQFF
.	15	.	TRBV5-1	TRBJ1-1	TGCGCCAGCAGACCGACCGCGGGACCGAACACTGAAGCTTTCTTT	CASRPTAGPNTEAFF
.	12	.	TRBV2	TRBJ1-2	TGTGCCAGCAGGGCAGACAAGTCCGGCTACACCTTC	CASRADKSGYTF
.	15	few	TRBV29-1	TRBJ2-5	TGCAGCGCTAACCCCGCGGCGCGTGGGGGCGAGACCCAGTACTTC	CSANPAARGGETQYF
.	14	.	TRBV5-1	TRBJ2-1	TGCGCCAGCAGCTTGGAGCGACACGTCAATGAGCAGTTCTTC	CASSLERHVNEQFF
.	12	.	TRBV29-1	TRBJ1-1	TGCAGCGTTGATGCAGCTAACACTGAAGCTTTCTTT	CSVDAANTEAFF
.	13	.	TRBV30	TRBJ2-7	TGTGCCTGGGGACACTCCCTAAACTACGAGCAGTACTTC	CAWGHSLNYEQYF